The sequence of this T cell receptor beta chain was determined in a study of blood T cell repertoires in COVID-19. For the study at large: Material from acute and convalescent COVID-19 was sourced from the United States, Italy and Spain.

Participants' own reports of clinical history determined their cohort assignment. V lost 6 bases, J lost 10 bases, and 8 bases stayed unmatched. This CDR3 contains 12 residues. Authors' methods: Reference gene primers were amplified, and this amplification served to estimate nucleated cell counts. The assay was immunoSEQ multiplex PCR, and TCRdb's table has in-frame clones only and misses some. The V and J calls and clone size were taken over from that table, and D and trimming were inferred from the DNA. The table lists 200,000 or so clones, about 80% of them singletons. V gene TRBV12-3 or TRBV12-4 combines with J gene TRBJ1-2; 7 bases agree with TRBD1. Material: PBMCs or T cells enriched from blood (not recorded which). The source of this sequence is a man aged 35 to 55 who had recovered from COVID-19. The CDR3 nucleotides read TGTGCCAGCAGCACGCACAGGGGTGTCTACACCTTC. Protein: CASSTHRGVYTF.